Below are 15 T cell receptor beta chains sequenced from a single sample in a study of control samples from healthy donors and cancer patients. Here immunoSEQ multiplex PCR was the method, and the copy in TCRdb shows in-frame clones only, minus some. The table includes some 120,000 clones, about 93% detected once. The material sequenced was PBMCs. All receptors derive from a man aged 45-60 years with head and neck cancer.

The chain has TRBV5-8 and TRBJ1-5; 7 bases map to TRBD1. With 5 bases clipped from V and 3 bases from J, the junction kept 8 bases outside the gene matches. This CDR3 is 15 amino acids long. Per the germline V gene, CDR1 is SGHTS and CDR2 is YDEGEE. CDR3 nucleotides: TGTGCCAGCAGAACCTGGGACAGATTCAATCAGCCCCAGCATTTT. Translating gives CASRTWDRFNQPQHF.

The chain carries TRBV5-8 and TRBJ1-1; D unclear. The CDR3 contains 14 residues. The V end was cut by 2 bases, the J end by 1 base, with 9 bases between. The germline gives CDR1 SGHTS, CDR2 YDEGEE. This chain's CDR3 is CASSLIDGNTEAFF. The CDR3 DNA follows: TGTGCCAGCAGCTTAATCGACGGGAACACTGAAGCTTTCTTT.

CDR3 nucleotide sequence: TGTGCCAGCAGCTCGTACAGGGGCCAAAACATTCAGTACTTC. It is translated as CASSSYRGQNIQYF. The gene calls are TRBV11-2 and TRBJ2-4; TRBD1 matches 7 bases. From germline, CDR1 is SGHAT and CDR2 FQNNGV. The ends lost 4 bases at V and 5 bases at J; junction bases unmatched: 5. This CDR3 comprises 14 residues.

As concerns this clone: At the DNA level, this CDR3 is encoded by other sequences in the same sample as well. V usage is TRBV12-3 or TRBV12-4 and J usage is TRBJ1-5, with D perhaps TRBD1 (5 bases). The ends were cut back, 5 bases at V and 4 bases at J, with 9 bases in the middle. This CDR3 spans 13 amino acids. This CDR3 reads CASSLRENQPQHF. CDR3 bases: TGTGCCAGCAGTCTCAGGGAGAATCAGCCCCAGCATTTT.

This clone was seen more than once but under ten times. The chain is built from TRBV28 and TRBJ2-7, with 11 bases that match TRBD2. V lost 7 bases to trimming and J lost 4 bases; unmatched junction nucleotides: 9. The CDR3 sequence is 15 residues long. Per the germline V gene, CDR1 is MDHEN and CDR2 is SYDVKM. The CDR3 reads CASTVAGGVGYEQYF. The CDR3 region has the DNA TGTGCCAGCACCGTAGCGGGGGGGGTAGGGTACGAGCAGTACTTC. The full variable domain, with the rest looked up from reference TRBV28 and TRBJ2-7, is DVKVTQSSRYLVKRTGEKVFLECVQDMDHENMFWYRQDPGLGLRLIYFSYDVKMKEKGDIPEGYSVSREKKERFSLILESASTNQTSMYLCASTVAGGVGYEQYFGPGTRLTVT.

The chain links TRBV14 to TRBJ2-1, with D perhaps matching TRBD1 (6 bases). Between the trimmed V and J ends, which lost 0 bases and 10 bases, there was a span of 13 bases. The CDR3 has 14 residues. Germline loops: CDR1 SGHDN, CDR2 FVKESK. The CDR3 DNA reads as TGTGCCAGCAGCCAAGAAGGCCAAAGGGGGGAGCAGTTCTTC. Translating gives CASSQEGQRGEQFF.

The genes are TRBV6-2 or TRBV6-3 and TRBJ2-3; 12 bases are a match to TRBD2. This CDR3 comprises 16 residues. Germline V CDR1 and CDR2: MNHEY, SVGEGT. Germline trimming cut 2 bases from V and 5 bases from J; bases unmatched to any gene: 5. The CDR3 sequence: CASSYLAGGPQDTQYF. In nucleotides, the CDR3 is TGTGCCAGCAGTTACCTAGCGGGGGGGCCTCAAGATACGCAGTATTTT.

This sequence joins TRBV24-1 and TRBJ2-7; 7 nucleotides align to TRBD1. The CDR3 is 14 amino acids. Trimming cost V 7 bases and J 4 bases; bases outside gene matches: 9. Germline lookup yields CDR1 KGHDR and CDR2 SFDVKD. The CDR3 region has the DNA TGTGCCACCAGCCGGGACAGTAACCCATACGAGCAGTACTTC. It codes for CATSRDSNPYEQYF.

CDR3 amino acids: CASSLVGFRSDSKEAFF. CDR3 nucleotide sequence: TGCGCCAGCAGCTTGGTTGGATTCCGTTCGGACAGTAAGGAAGCTTTCTTT. The chain uses TRBV5-1 and TRBJ1-1, with D perhaps matching TRBD1 (6 bases). The V gene lost 0 bases and the J gene lost 8 bases, with 23 bases spanning the gap. The V gene's germline CDR1 is SGHRS and CDR2 YFSETQ. The CDR3 length is 17 residues.

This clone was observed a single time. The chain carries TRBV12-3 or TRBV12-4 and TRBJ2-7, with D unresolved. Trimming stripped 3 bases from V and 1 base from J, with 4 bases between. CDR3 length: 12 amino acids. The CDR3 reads CASSFRSYEQYF. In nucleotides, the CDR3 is TGTGCCAGCAGTTTCAGGTCCTACGAGCAGTACTTC.

The CDR3 protein is CASSRRIQETQYF. CDR3 nucleotide sequence: TGTGCCAGCAGTCGACGGATCCAAGAGACCCAGTACTTC. The chain uses TRBV2 and TRBJ2-5; no clear D. In germline, CDR1 is SNHLY, CDR2 FYNNEI. V was clipped by 5 bases and J by 1 base, with 8 bases between them. This CDR3 is 13 amino acids long.

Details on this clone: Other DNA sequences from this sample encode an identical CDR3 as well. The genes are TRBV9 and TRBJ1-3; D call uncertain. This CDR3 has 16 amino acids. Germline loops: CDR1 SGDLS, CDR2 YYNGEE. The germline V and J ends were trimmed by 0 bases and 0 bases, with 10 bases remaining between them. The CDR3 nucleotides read TGTGCCAGCAGCGTAGGCGAAGGCTACTCTGGAAACACCATATATTTT. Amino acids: CASSVGEGYSGNTIYF.

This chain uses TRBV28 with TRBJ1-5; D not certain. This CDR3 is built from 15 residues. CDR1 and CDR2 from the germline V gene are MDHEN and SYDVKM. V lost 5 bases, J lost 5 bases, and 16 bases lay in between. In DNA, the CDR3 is TGTGCCAGCAGTACCGCCGGGTTGCTAGATCAGCCCCAGCATTTT. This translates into CASSTAGLLDQPQHF.

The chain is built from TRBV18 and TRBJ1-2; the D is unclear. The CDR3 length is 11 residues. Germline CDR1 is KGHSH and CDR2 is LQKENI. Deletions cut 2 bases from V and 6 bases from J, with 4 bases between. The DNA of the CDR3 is TGTGCCAGCTCACCAGGGGATGGCTACACCTTC. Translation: CASSPGDGYTF. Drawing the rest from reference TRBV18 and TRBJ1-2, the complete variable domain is NAGVMQNPRHLVRRRGQEARLRCSPMKGHSHVYWYRQLPEEGLKFMVYLQKENIIDESGMPKERFSAEFPKEGPSILRIQQVVRGDSAAYFCASSPGDGYTFGSGTRLTVV.

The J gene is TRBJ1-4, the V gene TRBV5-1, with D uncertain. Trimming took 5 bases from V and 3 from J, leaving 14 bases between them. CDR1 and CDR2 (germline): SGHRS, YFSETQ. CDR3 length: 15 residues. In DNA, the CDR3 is TGCGCCAGCAGACAATCGACAAGTTCTAATGAAAAACTGTTTTTT. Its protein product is CASRQSTSSNEKLFF.